The 5 T cell receptor beta chains given below trace back to one sample, sequenced in a study of shared clonotypes between healthy human individuals (dated by TCRdb to 2019 to 2021). Libraries were prepared through the immunoSEQ multiplex PCR assay. TCRdb re-hosts the immuneACCESS table, in-frame sequences only. Its copies lack some clones; in the studies checked, an unresolved V gene accounts for under half of them, and the cause for the rest is not known. Present in this sample are just over 2,000,000 clones, approximately 95% of which were seen just once. The ten largest clonotypes hold 1.1% of the sample. CD8 naive samples were obtained by positive selection for CCR7 among CD45RO-negative cells, yielding a CD45RA+CCR7+ population from which TemRA cells were excluded. Sequenced material: naive CD8+ T cells sorted from blood. The sample's cell subset or site label, decoded: CD45RA+CCR7+. These receptors were taken from a man aged 18 to 29 in good health.

J is TRBJ2-1 and V is TRBV7-9; TRBD2 matches 12 bases. The CDR3 totals 16 residues. V lost 1 base, J lost 8 bases, and 6 bases stayed unmatched. Germline V gene lookup returns CDR1 SEHNR and CDR2 FQNEAQ (reference sequence). This CDR3 is CASSLGLAGDLDEQFF. The CDR3 DNA reads TGTGCCAGCAGCTTAGGACTAGCGGGAGATCTCGATGAGCAGTTCTTC.

The rearrangement joins TRBV7-2 to TRBJ2-7, with 9 bases fitting TRBD1. CDR1 and CDR2 from the germline V gene are SGHTA and FQGNSA. The length of the CDR3 is 15 residues. Trimming removed 5 bases from V and 3 bases from J; junction bases left unmatched: 8. The CDR3 protein is CASSPAGTGLYEQYF. The CDR3 DNA sequence: TGTGCCAGCAGCCCCGCGGGGACAGGGCTCTACGAGCAGTACTTC. Full variable domain (outside the CDR3, taken from reference TRBV7-2 and TRBJ2-7): GAGVSQSPSNKVTEKGKDVELRCDPISGHTALYWYRQSLGQGLEFLIYFQGNSAPDKSGLPSDRFSAERTGGSVSTLTIQRTQQEDSAVYLCASSPAGTGLYEQYFGPGTRLTVT.

This chain joins TRBV4-1 and TRBJ1-2; D unresolved. There are 15 residues in the CDR3. Germline values: CDR1 MGHRA, CDR2 YSYEKL. Trimming stripped 3 bases from V and 0 bases from J, with 11 bases between. The CDR3 sequence: CASSHPGGSNYGYTF. CDR3 nucleotide sequence: TGCGCCAGCAGCCATCCCGGAGGATCTAACTATGGCTACACCTTC.

The chain links TRBV4-1 to TRBJ2-7; the match to TRBD1 covers 8 bases. V lost 0 bases and J lost 4; bases outside the gene matches: 8. The CDR3 spans 16 residues. In germline, CDR1 is MGHRA, CDR2 YSYEKL. The CDR3 loop is CASSQEQDRDSYEQYF. DNA of the CDR3: TGCGCCAGCAGCCAAGAACAGGACAGGGACTCGTACGAGCAGTACTTC.

The chain employs TRBV7-9 and TRBJ2-1; D not certain. Per germline, CDR1 SEHNR and CDR2 FQNEAQ (reference sequence). V was cut by 1 base and J by 8 bases, with 6 bases left in between. The CDR3 covers 12 residues. CDR3 protein: CASSLVSDEQFF. In DNA form, the CDR3 reads TGTGCCAGCAGCTTAGTCAGCGATGAGCAGTTCTTC.